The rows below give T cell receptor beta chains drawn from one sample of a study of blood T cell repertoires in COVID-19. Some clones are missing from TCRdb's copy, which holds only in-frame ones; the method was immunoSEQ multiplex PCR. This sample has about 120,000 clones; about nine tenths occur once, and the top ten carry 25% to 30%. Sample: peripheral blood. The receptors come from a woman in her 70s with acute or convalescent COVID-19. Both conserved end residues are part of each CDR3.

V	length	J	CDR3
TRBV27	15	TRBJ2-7	CASSRERGALYEQYF
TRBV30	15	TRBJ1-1	CAWADRGRVNTEAFF
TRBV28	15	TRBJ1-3	CASSPQDRAGNTIYF
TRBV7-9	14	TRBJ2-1	CASSFWIGTNEQFF
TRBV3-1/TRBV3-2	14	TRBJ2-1	CASSARTEGHEQFF
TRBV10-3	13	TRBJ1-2	CAIRGGRENGYTF
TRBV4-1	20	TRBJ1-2	CASSQDLWAGRITANYGYTF
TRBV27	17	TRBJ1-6	CASTLIARRGFNSPLHF
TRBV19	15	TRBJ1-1	CASSRRPQGSTEAFF
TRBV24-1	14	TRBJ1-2	CATSDLVRNYGYTF
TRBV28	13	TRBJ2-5	CASSWVSEETQYF
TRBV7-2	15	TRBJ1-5	CASSLVYTGGQPQHF
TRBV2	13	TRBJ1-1	CATMRQGGTEAFF
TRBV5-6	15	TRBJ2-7	CASSYTGTSGVYQYF
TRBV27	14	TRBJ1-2	CASSLAGRGYGYTF
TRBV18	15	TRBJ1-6	CASSPRGVEGSPLHF
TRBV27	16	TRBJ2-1	CASSLIPTLSYNEQFF
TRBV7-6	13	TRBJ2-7	CASSLEGVTEQYF
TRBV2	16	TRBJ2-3	CASSDRPAGVTDTQYF
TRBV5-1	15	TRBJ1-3	CASSLVGASGNTIYF
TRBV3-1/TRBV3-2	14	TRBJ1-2	CASSQVTADYGYTF
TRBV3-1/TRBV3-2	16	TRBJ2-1	CASSPQLADSYNEQFF
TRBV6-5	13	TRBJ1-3	CASSLDRGDTIYF
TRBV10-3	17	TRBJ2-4	CAISDPPRGQGKNIQYF
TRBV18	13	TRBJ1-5	CASSPGLGEPQHF
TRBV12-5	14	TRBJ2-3	CASAGGRGTDTQYF
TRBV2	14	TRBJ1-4	CAAASDRANEKLFF
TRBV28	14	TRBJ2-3	CASKPGGSTDTQYF
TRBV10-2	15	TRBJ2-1	CASSSQGGSYNEQFF
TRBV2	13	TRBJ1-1	CASSQTGSTEAFF
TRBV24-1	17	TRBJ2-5	CAPSDFGGGGVRETQYF
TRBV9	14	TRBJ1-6	CASSPLTDNSPLHF
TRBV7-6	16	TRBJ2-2	CASSHRSRLNTGELFF